The sequence of this TCR beta chain was determined in a study of blood T cell repertoires in COVID-19. Background on the study: COVID-19 samples, acute and convalescent, were from the United States, Italy and Spain. T cells, B-cell-depleted T cells, or PBMCs supplied cDNA or gDNA.

The germline V gene encodes CDR1 MNHEY and CDR2 SVGAGI. This CDR3 comprises 14 residues. Trimming cost V 7 bases and J 0 bases, with 7 bases left between them. The authors' processing: By means of reference gene primer amplification, nucleated cell counts were estimated. Data came from immunoSEQ multiplex PCR; TCRdb stores just in-frame clones and leaves some out. V, J and clone size are taken as reported in that table, and D and trimming were inferred from the DNA itself. The repertoire holds about 120,000 clones, with just under 90% as singletons. The material sequenced was peripheral blood. This TCR came from a woman in her 50s with acute or convalescent COVID-19. This chain links TRBV6-5 with TRBJ1-6, with D hard to call. This CDR3 is CASMRGSYNSPLHF. The CDR3 region has the DNA TGTGCCAGCATGCGGGGCTCCTATAATTCACCCCTCCACTTT.